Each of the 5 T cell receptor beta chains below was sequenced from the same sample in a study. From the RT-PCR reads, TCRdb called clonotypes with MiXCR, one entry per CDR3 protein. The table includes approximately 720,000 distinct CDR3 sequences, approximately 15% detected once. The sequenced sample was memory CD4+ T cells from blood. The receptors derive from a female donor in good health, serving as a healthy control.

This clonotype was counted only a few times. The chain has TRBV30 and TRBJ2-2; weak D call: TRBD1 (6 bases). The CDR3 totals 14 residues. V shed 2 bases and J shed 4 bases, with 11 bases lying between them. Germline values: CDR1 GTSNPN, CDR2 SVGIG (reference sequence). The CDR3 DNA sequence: TGTGCCTGGAGTTTAGACAGGCTCACCGGGGAGCTGTTTTTT. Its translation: CAWSLDRLTGELFF.

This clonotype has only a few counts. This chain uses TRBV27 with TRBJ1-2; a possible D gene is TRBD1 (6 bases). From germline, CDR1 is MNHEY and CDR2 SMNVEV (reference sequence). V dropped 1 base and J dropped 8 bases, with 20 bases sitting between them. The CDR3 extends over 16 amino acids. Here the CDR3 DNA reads TGTGCCAGCAGTTTATGGGGGGCCCGGGGGGCGCAGGGCTACACCTTC. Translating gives CASSLWGARGAQGYTF.

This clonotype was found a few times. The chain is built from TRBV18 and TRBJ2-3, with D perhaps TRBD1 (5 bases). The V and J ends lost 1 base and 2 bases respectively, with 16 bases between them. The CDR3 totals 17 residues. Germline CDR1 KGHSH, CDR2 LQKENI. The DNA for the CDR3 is TGTGCCAGCTCACCACAACAGGACCTAAGCCTCACAGATACGCAGTATTTT. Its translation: CASSPQQDLSLTDTQYF.

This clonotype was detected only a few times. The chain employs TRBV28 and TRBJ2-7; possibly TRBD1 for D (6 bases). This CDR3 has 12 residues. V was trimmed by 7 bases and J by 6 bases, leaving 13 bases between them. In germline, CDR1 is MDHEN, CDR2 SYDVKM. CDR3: CASTIRGSEQYF. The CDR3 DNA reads TGTGCCAGCACCATAAGGGGGTCCGAGCAGTACTTC.

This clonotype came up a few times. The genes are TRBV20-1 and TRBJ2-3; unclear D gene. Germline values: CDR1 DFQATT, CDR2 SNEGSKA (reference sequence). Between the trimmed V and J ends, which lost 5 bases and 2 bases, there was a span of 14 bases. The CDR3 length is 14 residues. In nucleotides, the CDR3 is TGCAGTGCTCGCTCCGGCCCGCACACAGATACGCAGTATTTT. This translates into CSARSGPHTDTQYF.